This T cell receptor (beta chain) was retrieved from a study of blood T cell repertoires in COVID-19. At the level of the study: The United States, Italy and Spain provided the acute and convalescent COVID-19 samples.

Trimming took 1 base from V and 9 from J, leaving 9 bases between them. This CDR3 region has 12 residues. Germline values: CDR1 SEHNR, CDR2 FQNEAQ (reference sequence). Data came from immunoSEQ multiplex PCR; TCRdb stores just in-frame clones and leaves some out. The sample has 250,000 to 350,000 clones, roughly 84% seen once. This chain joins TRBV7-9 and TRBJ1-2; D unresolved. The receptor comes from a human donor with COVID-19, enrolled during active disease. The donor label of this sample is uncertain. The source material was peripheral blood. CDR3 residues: CASSLEEVSYTF. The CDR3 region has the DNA TGTGCCAGCAGCTTAGAGGAGGTTAGCTACACCTTC.